The clone carrying this T cell receptor (beta chain) has at least ten counts. The donor population consisted of healthy HIV-negative adults with no recent acute infections or vaccinations. TCRdb keeps only in-frame clones here, not all; method: immunoSEQ multiplex PCR. This sample has 400,000 to 550,000 clones, with 79% found just once. The data are from a study of shared clonotypes between healthy human individuals. This receptor was obtained from a woman aged 40 to 49 in good health. Some clones in this sample may be carry-over from other donors' samples. Sequencing was done on a sample of PBMCs.

The CDR3 region is CASSFLAGRSLGNYEQYF. The CDR3, as DNA: TGTGCCAGCAGCTTTTTAGCGGGACGAAGCCTAGGGAACTACGAGCAGTACTTC. The chain recombines TRBV7-8 with TRBJ2-5, with 8 bases aligning to TRBD2. The J call may be wrong; the DNA end is better matched by TRBJ2-7. The CDR3 consists of 18 residues. CDR1 is SGHVS and CDR2 is FQNEAQ in the germline V gene.